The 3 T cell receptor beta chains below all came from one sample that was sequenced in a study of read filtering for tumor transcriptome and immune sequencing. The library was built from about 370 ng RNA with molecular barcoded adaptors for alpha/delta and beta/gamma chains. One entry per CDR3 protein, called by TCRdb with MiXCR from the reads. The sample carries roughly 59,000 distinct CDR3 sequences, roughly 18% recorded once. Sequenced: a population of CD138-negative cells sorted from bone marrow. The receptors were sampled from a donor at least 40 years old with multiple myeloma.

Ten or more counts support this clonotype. The CDR3 is CASSIPSRGEKLFF. CDR3 bases: TGTGCCAGCAGCATTCCCTCCAGGGGTGAAAAACTGTTTTTT. The chain uses TRBV7-9 and TRBJ1-4; D possibly corresponds to TRBD1 (6 bases). V lost 5 bases and J lost 7, with 14 bases in between. The germline CDR1 and CDR2 sequences are SEHNR and FQNEAQ (reference sequence). The CDR3 length is 14 residues.

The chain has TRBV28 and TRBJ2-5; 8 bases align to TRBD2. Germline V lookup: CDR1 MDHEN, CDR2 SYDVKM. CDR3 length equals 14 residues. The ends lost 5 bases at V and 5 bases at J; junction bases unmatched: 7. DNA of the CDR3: TGTGCCAGCAGTACCCCGGGAGGGGGTGAGACCCAGTACTTC. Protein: CASSTPGGGETQYF. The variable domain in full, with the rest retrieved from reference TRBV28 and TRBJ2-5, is DVKVTQSSRYLVKRTGEKVFLECVQDMDHENMFWYRQDPGLGLRLIYFSYDVKMKEKGDIPEGYSVSREKKERFSLILESASTNQTSMYLCASSTPGGGETQYFGPGTRLLVL.

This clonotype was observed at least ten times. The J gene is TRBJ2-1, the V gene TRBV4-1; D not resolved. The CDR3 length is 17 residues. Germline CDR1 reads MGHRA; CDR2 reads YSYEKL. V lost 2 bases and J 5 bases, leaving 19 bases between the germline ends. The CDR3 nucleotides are TGCGCCAGCAGCCAACAACGCCCGGTATTACCTAACAATGAGCAGTTCTTC. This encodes CASSQQRPVLPNNEQFF.